The clone carrying this T cell receptor (beta chain) was found a few times. TCRdb reprocessed the RT-PCR reads via MiXCR and lists one record per CDR3 protein. The sample holds about 570,000 distinct CDR3 sequences, about 10% seen once. The data were obtained in a study of response to subunit inactivated influenza vaccine. The junction had 11 bases not matched to a gene; V was cut back by 10 bases and J by 6 bases. The CDR3 runs 13 residues. The germline V gene has CDR1 MNHEY and CDR2 SVGEGT. This sample was also put to use in a study of T cells expressing NK-cell markers. That paper states: The cDNA for TCR beta came from 5'RACE template switching with UMIs. Repertoires of TCR beta were obtained from T cells sorted as CD3+CD56+NKG2C+, CD3+CD56+NKG2C- and CD3+CD56-NKG2C+. Eight donors were sequenced, of whom seven were HCMV-seropositive, while the remaining one was HCMV-seronegative. In more than 5 donors, dominant CD3+CD56+NKG2C+ clonotypes ranked among the top 10 CD8+ clonotypes.

The specimen comprised PBMCs from blood, sampled on the day of vaccination. The origin of this receptor is a man aged 50 to 59 who received an inactivated influenza vaccine. The chain recombines TRBV6-2 or TRBV6-3 with TRBJ2-7; 8 bases align to TRBD1. CDR3 sequence: CAITDRASFEQYF. CDR3 DNA sequence: TGTGCCATCACGGACAGGGCCTCGTTCGAGCAGTACTTC.